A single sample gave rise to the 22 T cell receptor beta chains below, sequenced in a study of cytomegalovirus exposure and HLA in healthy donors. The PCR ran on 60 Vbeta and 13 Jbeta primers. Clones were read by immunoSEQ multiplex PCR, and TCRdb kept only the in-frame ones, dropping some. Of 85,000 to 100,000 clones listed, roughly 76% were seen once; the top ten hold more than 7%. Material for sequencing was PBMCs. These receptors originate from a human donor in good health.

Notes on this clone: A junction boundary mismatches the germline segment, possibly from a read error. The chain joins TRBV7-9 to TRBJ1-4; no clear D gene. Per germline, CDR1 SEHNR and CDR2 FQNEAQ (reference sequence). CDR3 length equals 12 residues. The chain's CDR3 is CSSSLGGEKLFF. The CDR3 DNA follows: TGTTCCAGCAGCTTAGGTGGCGAAAAACTGTTTTTT.

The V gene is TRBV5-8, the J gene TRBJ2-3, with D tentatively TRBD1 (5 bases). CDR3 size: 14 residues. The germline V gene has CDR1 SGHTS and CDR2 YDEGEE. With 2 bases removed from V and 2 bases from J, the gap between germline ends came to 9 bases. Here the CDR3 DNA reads TGTGCCAGCAGCTTTCAGGGCACCACAGATACGCAGTATTTT. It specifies CASSFQGTTDTQYF.

The CDR3 region has the DNA TGTGCCACCAGCAGAGAACAGGGTGCCTACAATGAGCAGTTCTTC. This translates into CATSREQGAYNEQFF. The genes are TRBV15 and TRBJ2-1; TRBD1 might be the D (6 bases). This CDR3 spans 15 amino acids. Germline assignment: CDR1 LNHNV and CDR2 YYDKDF (reference sequence). Trimming took 0 bases from V and 2 from J, leaving 8 bases between them.

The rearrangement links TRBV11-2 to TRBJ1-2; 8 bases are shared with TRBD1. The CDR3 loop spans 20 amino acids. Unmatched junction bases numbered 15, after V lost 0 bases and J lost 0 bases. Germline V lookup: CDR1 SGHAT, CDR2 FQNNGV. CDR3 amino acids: CASSLESDRVHPGANYGYTF. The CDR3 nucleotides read TGTGCCAGCAGCTTAGAGTCGGACAGGGTTCATCCGGGGGCTAACTATGGCTACACCTTC.

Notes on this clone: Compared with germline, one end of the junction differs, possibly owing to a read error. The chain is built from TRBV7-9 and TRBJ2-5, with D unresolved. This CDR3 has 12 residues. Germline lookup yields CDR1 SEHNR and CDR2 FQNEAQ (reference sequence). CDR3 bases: TGTTCCAGCAGCTTGAATCGGGAGACCCAGTACTTC. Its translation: CSSSLNRETQYF.

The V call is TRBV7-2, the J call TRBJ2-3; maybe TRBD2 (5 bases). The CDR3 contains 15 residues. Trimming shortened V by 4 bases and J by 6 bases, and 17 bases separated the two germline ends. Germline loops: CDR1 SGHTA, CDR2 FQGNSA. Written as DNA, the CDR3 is TGTGCCAGCAGCTCGTCAAGGACGGAGGTGGATACGCAGTATTTT. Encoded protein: CASSSSRTEVDTQYF.

This CDR3 reads CASSILRGGAGGQGELFF. CDR3 bases: TGTGCCAGTAGTATCCTGAGGGGGGGTGCGGGGGGGCAAGGGGAGCTGTTTTTT. The chain recombines TRBV19 with TRBJ2-2; TRBD2 matches at 9 bases. The CDR3 is made up of 18 amino acids. Losses at the gene ends were 3 bases for V and 8 bases for J; bases not matched to a gene: 16. The germline gives CDR1 LNHDA, CDR2 SQIVND (reference sequence).

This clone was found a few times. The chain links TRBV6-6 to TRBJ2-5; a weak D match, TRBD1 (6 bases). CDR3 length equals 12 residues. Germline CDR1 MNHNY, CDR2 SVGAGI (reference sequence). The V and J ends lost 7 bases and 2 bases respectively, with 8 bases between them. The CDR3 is CASTGAQETQYF. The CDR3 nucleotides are TGTGCCAGCACAGGGGCTCAAGAGACCCAGTACTTC.

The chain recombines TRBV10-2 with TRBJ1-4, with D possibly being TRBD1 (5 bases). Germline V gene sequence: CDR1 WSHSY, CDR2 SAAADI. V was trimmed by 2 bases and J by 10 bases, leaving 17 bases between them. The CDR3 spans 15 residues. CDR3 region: CASSEGGLAGGKLFF. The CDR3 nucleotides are TGCGCCAGCAGTGAGGGGGGACTGGCCGGGGGAAAACTGTTTTTT.

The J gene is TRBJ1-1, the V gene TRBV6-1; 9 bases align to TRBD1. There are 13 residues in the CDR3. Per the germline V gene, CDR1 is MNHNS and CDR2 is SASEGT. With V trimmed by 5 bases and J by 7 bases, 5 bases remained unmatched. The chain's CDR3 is CASSLQGASEAFF. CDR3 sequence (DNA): TGTGCCAGCAGTCTACAGGGGGCAAGTGAAGCTTTCTTT.

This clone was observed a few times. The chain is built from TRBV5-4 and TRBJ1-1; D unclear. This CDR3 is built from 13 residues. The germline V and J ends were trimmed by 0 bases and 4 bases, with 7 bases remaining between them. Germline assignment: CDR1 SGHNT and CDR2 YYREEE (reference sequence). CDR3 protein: CASSLERVTEAFF. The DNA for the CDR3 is TGTGCCAGCAGCTTGGAACGCGTCACTGAAGCTTTCTTT.

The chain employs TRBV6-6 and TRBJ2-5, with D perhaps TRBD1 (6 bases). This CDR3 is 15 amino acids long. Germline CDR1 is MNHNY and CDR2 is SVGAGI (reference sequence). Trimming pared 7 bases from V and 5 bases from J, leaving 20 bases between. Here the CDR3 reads CASIKEGGRPETQYF. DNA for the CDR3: TGTGCCAGCATTAAGGAAGGGGGTCGGCCGGAGACCCAGTACTTC.

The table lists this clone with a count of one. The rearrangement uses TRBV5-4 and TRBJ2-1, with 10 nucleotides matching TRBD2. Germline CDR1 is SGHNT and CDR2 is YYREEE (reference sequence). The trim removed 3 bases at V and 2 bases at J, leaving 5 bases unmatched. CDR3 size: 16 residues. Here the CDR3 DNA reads TGTGCCAGCAGCTCAGCGGGGGGGCCTACCTACAATGAGCAGTTCTTC. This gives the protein CASSSAGGPTYNEQFF.

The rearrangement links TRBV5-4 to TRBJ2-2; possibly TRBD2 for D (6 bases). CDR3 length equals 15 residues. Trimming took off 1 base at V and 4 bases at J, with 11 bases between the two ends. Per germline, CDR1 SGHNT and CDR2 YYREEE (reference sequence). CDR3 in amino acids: CASSLRERLTGELFF. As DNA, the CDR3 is TGTGCCAGCAGCTTGCGGGAGAGACTCACCGGGGAGCTGTTTTTT.

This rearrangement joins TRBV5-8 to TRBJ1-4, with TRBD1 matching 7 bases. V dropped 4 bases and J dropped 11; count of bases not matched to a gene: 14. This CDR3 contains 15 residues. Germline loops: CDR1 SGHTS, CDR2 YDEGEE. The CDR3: CASSPRTGLMRKLFF. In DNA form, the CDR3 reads TGTGCCAGCAGCCCTAGGACAGGTTTAATGAGGAAACTGTTTTTT.

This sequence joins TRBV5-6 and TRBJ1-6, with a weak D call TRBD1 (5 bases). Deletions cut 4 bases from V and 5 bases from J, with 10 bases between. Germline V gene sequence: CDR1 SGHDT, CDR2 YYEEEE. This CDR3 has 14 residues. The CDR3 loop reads CASSRDLNNSPLHF. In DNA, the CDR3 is TGTGCCAGCAGCCGGGACTTAAATAATTCACCCCTCCACTTT.

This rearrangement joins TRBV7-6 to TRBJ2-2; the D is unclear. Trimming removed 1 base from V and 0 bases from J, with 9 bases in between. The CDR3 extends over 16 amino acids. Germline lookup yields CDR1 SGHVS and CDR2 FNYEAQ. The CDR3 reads CASSLGGLANTGELFF. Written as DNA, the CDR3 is TGTGCCAGCAGCTTAGGTGGGCTCGCGAACACCGGGGAGCTGTTTTTT.

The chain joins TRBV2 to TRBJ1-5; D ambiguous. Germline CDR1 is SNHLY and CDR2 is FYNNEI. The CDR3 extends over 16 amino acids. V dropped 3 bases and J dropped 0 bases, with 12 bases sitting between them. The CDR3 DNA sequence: TGTGCCAGCAGTGATTTGTGGCAGAATAGCAATCAGCCCCAGCATTTT. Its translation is CASSDLWQNSNQPQHF.

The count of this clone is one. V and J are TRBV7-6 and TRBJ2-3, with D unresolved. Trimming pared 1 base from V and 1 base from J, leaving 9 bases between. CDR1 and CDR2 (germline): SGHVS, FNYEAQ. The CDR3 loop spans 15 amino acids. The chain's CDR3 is CASSLDGRGTDTQYF. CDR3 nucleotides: TGTGCCAGCAGCTTAGACGGCCGGGGCACAGATACGCAGTATTTT.

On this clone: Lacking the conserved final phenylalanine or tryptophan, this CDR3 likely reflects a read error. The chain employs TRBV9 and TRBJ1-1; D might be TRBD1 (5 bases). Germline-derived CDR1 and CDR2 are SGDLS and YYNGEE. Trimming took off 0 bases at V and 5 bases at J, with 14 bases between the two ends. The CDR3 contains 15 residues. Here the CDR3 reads CASSVVVGLGTEAFL. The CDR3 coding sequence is TGTGCCAGCAGCGTAGTTGTGGGACTAGGGACTGAAGCTTTCCTT.

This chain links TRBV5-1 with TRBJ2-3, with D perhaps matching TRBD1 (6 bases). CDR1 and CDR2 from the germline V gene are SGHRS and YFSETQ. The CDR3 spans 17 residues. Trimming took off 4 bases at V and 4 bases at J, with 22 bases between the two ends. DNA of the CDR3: TGCGCCAGCAGCCCCAGCCGTGGTACAGGGTCATCAGATACGCAGTATTTT. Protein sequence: CASSPSRGTGSSDTQYF.

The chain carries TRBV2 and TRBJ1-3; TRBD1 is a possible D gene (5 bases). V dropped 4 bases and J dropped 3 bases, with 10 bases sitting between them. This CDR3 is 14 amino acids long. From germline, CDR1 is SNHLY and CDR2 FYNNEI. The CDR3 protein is CASSGQLNGNTIYF. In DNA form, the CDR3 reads TGTGCCAGCAGTGGACAGTTGAATGGAAACACCATATATTTT.